This TCR beta chain was retrieved from a study of OX40 agonist ivuxolimab in advanced cancers. Overall study context: In this cohort, patients received ivuxolimab, an agonistic anti-OX40 (CD134) antibody.

This table comes from immunoSEQ multiplex PCR, and its TCRdb copy is limited to in-frame clones, with some not included. Here the sample spans approximately 60,000 clones, 75% to 95% being singletons. Germline V gene data show CDR1 as SGHDT and CDR2 as YYEEEE. Trimming stripped 4 bases from V and 8 bases from J, with 13 bases between. The CDR3 sequence is 13 residues long. This chain connects TRBV5-6 to TRBJ2-1; no clear D gene. The sequence was collected from an adult with an advanced solid tumor such as melanoma, head and neck, liver or kidney cancer. The specimen was CD4+ or CD8+ T cells sorted from blood, collected in a trial of the OX40 agonist ivuxolimab. The CDR3 spells CASSPGLWDEQFF. CDR3 nucleotides: TGTGCCAGCAGCCCGGGCCTTTGGGATGAGCAGTTCTTC.